The T cell receptor beta chain under discussion was sequenced for a study of blood T cell repertoires in COVID-19. Across the whole study: From the United States, Italy and Spain came samples of acute and convalescent COVID-19.

Authors' methods: The assay estimated nucleated cells by amplifying reference gene primers. Profiling relied on immunoSEQ multiplex PCR, and the TCRdb table lists in-frame clones only, not all of them. From that table come the V and J calls and clone size; the DNA was used to work out D and trimming. The table has just under 300,000 clones, approximately 86% seen once. CDR3 size: 15 residues. Germline-derived CDR1 and CDR2 are SGHRS and YFSETQ. Trimming pared 0 bases from V and 8 bases from J, leaving 12 bases between. The chain recombines TRBV5-1 with TRBJ1-6; D may be TRBD1 (6 bases). The origin of this receptor is a man in his 70s with acute or convalescent COVID-19. Source material: peripheral blood. The CDR3 DNA follows: TGCGCCAGCAGCTTGGACGGGACATATTATTCACCCCTCCACTTT. It is translated as CASSLDGTYYSPLHF.